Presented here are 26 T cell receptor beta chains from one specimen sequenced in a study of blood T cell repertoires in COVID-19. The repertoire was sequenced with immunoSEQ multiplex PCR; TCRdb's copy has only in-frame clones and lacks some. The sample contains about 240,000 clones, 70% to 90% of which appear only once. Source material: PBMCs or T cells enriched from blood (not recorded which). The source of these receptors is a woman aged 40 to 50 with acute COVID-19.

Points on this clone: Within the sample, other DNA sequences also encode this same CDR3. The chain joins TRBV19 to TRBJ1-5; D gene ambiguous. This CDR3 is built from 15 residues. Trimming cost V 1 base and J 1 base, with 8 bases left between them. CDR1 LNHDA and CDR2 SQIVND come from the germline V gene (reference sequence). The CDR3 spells CASSIGTGSNQPQHF. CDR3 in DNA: TGTGCCAGTAGTATAGGGACGGGAAGCAATCAGCCCCAGCATTTT.

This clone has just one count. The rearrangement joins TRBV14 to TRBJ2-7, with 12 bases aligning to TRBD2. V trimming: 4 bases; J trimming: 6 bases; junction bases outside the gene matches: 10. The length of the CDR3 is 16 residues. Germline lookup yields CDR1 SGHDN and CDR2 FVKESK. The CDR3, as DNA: TGTGCCAGCAGCCGAATTCTAGCGGGAGGGCGCTCCGAGCAGTACTTC. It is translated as CASSRILAGGRSEQYF.

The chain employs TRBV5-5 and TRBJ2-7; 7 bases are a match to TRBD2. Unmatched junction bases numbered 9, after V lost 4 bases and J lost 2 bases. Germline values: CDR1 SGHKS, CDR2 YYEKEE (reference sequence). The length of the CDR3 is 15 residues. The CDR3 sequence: CASSPPAGRAYEQYF. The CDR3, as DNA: TGTGCCAGCAGCCCCCCGGCGGGGAGGGCCTACGAGCAGTACTTC.

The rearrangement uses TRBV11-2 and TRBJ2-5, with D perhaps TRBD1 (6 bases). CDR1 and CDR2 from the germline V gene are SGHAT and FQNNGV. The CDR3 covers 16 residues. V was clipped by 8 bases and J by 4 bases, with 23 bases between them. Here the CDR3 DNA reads TGTGCCAGCCACCCCCCCGAAAAACAGGGACGAGAGACCCAGTACTTC. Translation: CASHPPEKQGRETQYF.

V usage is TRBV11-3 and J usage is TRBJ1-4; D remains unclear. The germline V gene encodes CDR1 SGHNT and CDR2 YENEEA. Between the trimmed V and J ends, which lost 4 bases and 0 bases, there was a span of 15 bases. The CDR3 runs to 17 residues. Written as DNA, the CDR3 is TGTGCCAGCAGCTCCGGTGGGCCGATGACAACTAATGAAAAACTGTTTTTT. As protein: CASSSGGPMTTNEKLFF.

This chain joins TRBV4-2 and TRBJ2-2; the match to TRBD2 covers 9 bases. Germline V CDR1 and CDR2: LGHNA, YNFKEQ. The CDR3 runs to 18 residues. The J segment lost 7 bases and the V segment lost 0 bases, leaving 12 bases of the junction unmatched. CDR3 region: CASSQDWGGRGTGGELFF. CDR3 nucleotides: TGTGCCAGCAGCCAAGATTGGGGCGGGAGGGGTACCGGCGGGGAGCTGTTTTTT.

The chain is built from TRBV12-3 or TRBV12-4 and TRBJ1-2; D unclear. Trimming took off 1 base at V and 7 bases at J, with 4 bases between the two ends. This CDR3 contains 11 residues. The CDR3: CASSLGVGYTF. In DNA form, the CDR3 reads TGTGCCAGCAGTTTAGGAGTTGGCTACACCTTC.

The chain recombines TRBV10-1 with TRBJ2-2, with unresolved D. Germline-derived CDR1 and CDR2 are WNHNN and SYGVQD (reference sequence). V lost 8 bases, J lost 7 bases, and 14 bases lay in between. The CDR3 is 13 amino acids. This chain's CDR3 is CASCSGPGGELFF. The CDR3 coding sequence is TGCGCCAGCTGTAGTGGGCCAGGCGGGGAGCTGTTTTTT.

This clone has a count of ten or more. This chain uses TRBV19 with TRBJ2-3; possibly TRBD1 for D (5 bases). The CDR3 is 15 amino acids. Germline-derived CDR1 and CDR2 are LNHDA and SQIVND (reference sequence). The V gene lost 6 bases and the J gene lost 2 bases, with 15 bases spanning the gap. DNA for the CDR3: TGTGCCAGTAGACAAGTGGGGCAGGTCACAGATACGCAGTATTTT. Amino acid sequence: CASRQVGQVTDTQYF.

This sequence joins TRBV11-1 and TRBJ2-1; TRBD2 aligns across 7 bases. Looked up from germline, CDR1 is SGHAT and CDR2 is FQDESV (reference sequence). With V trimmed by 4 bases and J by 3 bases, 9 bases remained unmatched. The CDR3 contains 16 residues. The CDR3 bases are TGTGCCAGCAGCTCCGCGCGCGGGGGTTACTACAATGAGCAGTTCTTC. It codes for CASSSARGGYYNEQFF.

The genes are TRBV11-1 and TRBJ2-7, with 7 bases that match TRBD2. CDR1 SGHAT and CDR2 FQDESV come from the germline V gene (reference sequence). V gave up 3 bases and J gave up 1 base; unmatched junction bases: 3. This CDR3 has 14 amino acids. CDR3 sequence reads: CASSLAGDSYEQYF. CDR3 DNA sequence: TGTGCCAGCAGCTTGGCGGGGGATTCCTACGAGCAGTACTTC.

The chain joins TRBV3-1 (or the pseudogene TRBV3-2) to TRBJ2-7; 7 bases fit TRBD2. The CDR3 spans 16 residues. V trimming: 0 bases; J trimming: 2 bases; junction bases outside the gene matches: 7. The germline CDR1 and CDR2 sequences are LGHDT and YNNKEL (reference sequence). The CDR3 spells CASSQDIASGAYEQYF. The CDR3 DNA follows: TGTGCCAGCAGCCAAGATATCGCTAGCGGAGCCTACGAGCAGTACTTC.

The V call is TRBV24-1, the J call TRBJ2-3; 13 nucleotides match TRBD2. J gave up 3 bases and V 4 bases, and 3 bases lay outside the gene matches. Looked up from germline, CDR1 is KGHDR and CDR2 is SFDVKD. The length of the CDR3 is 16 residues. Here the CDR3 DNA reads TGTGCCACCAGTGACCTGACTAGCGGGAGGACAGATACGCAGTATTTT. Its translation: CATSDLTSGRTDTQYF.

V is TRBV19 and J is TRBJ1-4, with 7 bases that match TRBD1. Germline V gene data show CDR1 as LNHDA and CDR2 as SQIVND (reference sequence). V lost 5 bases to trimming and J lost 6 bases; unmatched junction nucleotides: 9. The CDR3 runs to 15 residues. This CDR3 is CASSPTGLGDEKLFF. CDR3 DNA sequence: TGTGCCAGTAGTCCGACAGGGCTTGGTGATGAAAAACTGTTTTTT.

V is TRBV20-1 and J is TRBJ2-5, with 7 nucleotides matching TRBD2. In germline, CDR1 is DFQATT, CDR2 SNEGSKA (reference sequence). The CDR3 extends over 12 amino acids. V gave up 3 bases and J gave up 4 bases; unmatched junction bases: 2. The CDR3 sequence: CSASASGETQYF. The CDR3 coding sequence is TGCAGTGCTAGTGCTAGCGGAGAGACCCAGTACTTC.

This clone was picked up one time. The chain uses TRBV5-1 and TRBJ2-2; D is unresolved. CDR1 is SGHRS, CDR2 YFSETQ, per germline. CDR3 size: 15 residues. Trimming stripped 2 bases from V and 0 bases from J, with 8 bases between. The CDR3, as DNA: TGCGCCAGCAGCTTAGACTGGACGAACACCGGGGAGCTGTTTTTT. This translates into CASSLDWTNTGELFF.

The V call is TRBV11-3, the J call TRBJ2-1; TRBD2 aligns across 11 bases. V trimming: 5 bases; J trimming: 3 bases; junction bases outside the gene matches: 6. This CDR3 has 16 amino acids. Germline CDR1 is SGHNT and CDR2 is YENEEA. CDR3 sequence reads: CASSLIAGGIYNEQFF. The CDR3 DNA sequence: TGTGCCAGCAGCCTCATAGCGGGAGGGATCTACAATGAGCAGTTCTTC.

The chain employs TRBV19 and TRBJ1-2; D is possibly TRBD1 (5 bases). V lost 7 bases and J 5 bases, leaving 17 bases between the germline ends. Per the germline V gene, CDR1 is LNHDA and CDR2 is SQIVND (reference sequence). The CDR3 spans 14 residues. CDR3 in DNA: TGTGCCAGTACCTCCTGGAGGGGACGGTATGGCTACACCTTC. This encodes CASTSWRGRYGYTF.

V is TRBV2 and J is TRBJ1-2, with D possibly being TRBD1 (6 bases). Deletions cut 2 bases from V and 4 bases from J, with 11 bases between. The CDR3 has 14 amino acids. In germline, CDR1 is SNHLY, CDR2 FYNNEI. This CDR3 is CASSEIDRPYGYTF. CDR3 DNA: TGTGCCAGCAGTGAAATTGACAGGCCCTATGGCTACACCTTC.

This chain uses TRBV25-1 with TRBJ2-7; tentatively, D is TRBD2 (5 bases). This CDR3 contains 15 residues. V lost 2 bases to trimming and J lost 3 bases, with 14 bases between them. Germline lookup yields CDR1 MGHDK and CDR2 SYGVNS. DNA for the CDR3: TGTGCCAGCAGTGAAAGCTCGCGGGCCGACTACGAGCAGTACTTC. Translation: CASSESSRADYEQYF.

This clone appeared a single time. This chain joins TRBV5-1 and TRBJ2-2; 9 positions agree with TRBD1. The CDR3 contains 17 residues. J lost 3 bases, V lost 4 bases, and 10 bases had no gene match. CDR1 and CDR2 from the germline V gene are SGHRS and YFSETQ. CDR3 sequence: CASSPSGQGPYTGELFF. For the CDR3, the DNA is TGCGCCAGCAGCCCCTCAGGACAGGGGCCCTACACCGGGGAGCTGTTTTTT.

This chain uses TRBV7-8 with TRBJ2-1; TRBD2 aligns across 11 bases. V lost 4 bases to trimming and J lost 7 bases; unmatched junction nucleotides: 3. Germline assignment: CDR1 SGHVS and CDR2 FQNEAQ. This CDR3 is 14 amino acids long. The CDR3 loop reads CASSWGLAENEQFF. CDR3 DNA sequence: TGTGCCAGCAGCTGGGGACTAGCGGAAAATGAGCAGTTCTTC.

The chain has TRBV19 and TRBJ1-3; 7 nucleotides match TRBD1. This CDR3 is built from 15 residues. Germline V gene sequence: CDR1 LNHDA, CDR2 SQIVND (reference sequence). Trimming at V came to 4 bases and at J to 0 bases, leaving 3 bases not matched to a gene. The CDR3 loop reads CASSKGQISGNTIYF. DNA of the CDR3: TGTGCCAGTAGTAAGGGACAGATCTCTGGAAACACCATATATTTT.

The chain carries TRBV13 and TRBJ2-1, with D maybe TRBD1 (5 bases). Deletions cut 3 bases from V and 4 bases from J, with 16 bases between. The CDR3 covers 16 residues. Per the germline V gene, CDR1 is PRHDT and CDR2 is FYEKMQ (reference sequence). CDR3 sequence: CASSFNSQGLYNEQFF. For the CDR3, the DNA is TGTGCCAGCAGCTTCAACTCGCAGGGTTTATACAATGAGCAGTTCTTC.

The CDR3 DNA follows: TGTGCCAGCAGTGAAGGGCCCGGCTCGGGTGAAGCTTTCTTT. Protein product: CASSEGPGSGEAFF. The chain employs TRBV6-1 and TRBJ1-1; D not resolved. The CDR3 has 14 amino acids. From germline, CDR1 is MNHNS and CDR2 SASEGT. V lost 1 base to trimming and J lost 7 bases, with 13 bases between them.

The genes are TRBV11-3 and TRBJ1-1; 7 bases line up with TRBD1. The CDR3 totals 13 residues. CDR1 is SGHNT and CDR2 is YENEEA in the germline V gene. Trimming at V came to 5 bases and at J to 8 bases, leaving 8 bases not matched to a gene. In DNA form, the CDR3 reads TGTGCCAGCAGCGGGCCGGGACAGAGAGAAGCTTTCTTT. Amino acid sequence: CASSGPGQREAFF.